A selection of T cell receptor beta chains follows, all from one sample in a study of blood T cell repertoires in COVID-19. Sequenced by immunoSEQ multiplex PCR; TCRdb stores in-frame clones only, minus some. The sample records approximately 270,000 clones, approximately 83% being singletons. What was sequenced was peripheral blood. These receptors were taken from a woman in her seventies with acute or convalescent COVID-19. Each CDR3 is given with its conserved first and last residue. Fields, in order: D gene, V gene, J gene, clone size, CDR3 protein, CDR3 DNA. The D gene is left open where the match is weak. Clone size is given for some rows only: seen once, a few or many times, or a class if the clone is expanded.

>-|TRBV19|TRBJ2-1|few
CASSDWAAGDEQFF
TGTGCCAGTAGTGATTGGGCCGCGGGCGATGAGCAGTTCTTC
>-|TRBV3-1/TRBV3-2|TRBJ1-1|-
CASALRRGANTEAFF
TGTGCCAGCGCCCTCCGTCGGGGAGCGAACACTGAAGCTTTCTTT
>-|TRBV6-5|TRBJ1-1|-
CASKQTGSNTEAFF
TGTGCCAGCAAACAGACAGGTTCGAACACTGAAGCTTTCTTT
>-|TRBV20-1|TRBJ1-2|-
CSASIEAHGYTF
TGCAGTGCTAGTATCGAGGCGCATGGCTACACCTTC
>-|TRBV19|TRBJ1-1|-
CASSALYRAFF
TGTGCCAGTAGTGCCCTGTATAGAGCTTTCTTT
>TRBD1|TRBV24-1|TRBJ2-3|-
CATSDSPGQASGQYF
TGTGCCACCAGTGATTCCCCCGGACAGGCTTCTGGGCAGTATTTT
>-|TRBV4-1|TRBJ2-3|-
CASSQGLLTGGTDTQYF
TGCGCCAGCAGCCAAGGGTTGTTAACGGGGGGCACAGATACGCAGTATTTT
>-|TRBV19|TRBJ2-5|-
CASSREPQETQYF
TGTGCCAGTAGTAGGGAGCCCCAAGAGACCCAGTACTTC
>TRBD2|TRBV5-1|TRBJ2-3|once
CASRTSGGPGDTQYF
TGCGCCAGCCGGACTAGCGGGGGGCCGGGAGATACGCAGTATTTT
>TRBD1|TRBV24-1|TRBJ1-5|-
CATSATGTGPNNQPQHF
TGTGCCACCAGTGCCACCGGGACAGGGCCGAACAATCAGCCCCAGCATTTT
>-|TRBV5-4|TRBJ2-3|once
CASSLQGGVDTQYF
TGTGCCAGCAGCTTGCAGGGGGGAGTAGATACGCAGTATTTT
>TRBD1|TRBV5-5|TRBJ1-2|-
CASTRQGANYGYTF
TGTGCCAGCACCAGACAGGGAGCTAACTATGGCTACACCTTC
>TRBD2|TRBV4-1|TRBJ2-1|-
CASSRGGGRLEQFF
TGCGCCAGCAGCCGGGGCGGGGGTCGGCTTGAGCAGTTCTTC
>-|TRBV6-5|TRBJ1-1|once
CASRSGRMNTEAFF
TGTGCCAGCAGGTCAGGGCGGATGAACACTGAAGCTTTCTTT
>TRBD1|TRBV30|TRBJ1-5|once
CAWSVKDRSSNQPQHF
TGTGCCTGGAGTGTGAAGGACAGGTCTAGCAATCAGCCCCAGCATTTT
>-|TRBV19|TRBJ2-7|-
CASSGRVAPSSYEQYF
TGTGCCAGTAGTGGCAGGGTGGCCCCTAGCTCCTACGAGCAGTACTTC
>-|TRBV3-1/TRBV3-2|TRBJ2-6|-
CASSQAGSGANVLTF
TGTGCCAGCAGCCAAGCCGGCTCTGGGGCCAACGTCCTGACTTTC
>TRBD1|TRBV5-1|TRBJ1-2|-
CASSRTGANYGYTF
TGCGCCAGCAGCAGGACAGGGGCTAACTATGGCTACACCTTC
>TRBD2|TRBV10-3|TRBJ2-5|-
CAISEPGRAQYF
TGTGCCATCAGTGAGCCGGGGAGGGCCCAGTACTTC
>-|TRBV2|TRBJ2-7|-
CASSENPIYSYF
TGTGCCAGCAGTGAAAACCCAATCTACTCGTACTTC
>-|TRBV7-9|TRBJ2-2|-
CASSQGGTGELFF
TGTGCCAGCAGCCAAGGGGGTACCGGGGAGCTGTTTTTT
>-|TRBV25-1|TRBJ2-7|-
CASRADRGLYEQYF
TGTGCCAGCAGAGCGGACAGAGGACTCTACGAGCAGTACTTC
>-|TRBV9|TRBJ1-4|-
CASSVEQGEKLFF
TGTGCCAGCAGCGTAGAGCAGGGAGAAAAACTGTTTTTT
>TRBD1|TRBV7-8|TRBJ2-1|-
CASSPMDRANEQFF
TGTGCCAGCAGCCCCATGGACAGGGCCAATGAGCAGTTCTTC
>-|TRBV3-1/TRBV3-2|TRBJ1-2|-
CASSQGTDYGYTF
TGTGCCAGCAGCCAAGGTACTGACTATGGCTACACCTTC
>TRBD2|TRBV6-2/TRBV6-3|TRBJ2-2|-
CASSYAGEVAGTGELFF
TGTGCCAGCAGTTACGCGGGGGAGGTAGCGGGCACCGGGGAGCTGTTTTTT
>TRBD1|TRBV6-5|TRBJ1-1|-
CASTRGQVSSEAFF
TGTGCCAGCACCAGAGGACAGGTTAGCTCCGAAGCTTTCTTT
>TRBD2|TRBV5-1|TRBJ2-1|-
CASSQTSGGALGNNEQFF
TGCGCCAGCAGCCAGACTAGCGGGGGGGCCTTAGGGAACAATGAGCAGTTCTTC
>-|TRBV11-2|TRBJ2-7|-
CASSLVRGGGGQYF
TGTGCCAGCAGCTTAGTACGCGGCGGTGGAGGGCAGTACTTC
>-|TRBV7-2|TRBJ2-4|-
CASSLGQENIQYF
TGTGCCAGCAGCTTAGGACAGGAAAACATTCAGTACTTC
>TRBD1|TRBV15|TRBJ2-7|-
CATNRDRLGEQYF
TGTGCCACCAACAGGGACAGGTTGGGAGAGCAGTACTTC
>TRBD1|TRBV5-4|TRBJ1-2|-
CASTNPAGTGENYGYTF
TGTGCCAGCACCAACCCGGCTGGGACAGGGGAGAACTATGGCTACACCTTC
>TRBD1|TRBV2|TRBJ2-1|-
CASRGTGTNNEQFF
TGTGCCAGCCGCGGGACAGGGACTAACAATGAGCAGTTCTTC
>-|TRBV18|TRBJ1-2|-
CASSQGPTTNYGYTF
TGTGCCAGCTCACAGGGGCCCACGACTAACTATGGCTACACCTTC
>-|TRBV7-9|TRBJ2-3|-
CASSLNPTRAQVDTQYF
TGTGCCAGCAGCTTAAACCCCACTCGGGCACAGGTTGATACGCAGTATTTT
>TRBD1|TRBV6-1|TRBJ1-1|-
CASSETGVKNTEAFF
TGTGCCAGCAGTGAGACAGGGGTGAAAAACACTGAAGCTTTCTTT
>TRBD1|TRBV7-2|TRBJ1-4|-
CASSLSYPGQGEKLFF
TGTGCCAGCAGCTTGAGTTATCCGGGACAGGGAGAAAAACTGTTTTTT
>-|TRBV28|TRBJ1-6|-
CASSLFPGQFNSPLHF
TGTGCCAGCAGTTTATTCCCCGGACAGTTTAATTCACCCCTCCACTTT
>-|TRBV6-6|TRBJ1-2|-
CASSLAGGMGGYTF
TGTGCCAGCAGTCTTGCGGGCGGGATGGGAGGCTACACCTTC
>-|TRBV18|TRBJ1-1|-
CASSPTRGITEAFF
TGTGCCAGCTCACCTACGAGGGGGATCACTGAAGCTTTCTTT
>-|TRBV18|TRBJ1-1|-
CASSPQGHPTEAFF
TGTGCCAGCTCACCTCAGGGCCACCCCACTGAAGCTTTCTTT
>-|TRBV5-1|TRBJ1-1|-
CASSLEGAGAFF
TGCGCCAGCAGCTTGGAAGGGGCTGGGGCTTTCTTT
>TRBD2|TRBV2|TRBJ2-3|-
CASSATSGGIRTDTQYF
TGTGCCAGCAGCGCAACTAGCGGGGGTATCCGCACAGATACGCAGTATTTT
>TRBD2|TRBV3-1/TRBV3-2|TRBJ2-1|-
CASSTGLAGATFSFF
TGTGCCAGCAGCACTGGACTAGCGGGGGCCACATTTAGCTTCTTC
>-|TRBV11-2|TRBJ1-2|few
CASSPSRGEGYGYTF
TGTGCCAGCAGCCCAAGCAGGGGAGAAGGCTATGGCTACACCTTC
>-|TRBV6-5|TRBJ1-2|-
CASSREGGRGYTF
TGTGCCAGCAGTCGGGAGGGGGGGCGAGGCTACACCTTC
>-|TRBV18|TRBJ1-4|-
CASSPLGGSEKLFF
TGTGCCAGCTCACCCCTGGGGGGGAGTGAAAAACTGTTTTTT
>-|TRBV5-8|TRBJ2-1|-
CASSPGQFGDEQFF
TGTGCCAGCAGCCCCGGACAGTTCGGGGATGAGCAGTTCTTC
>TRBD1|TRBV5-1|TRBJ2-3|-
CASSPATGQGADTQYF
TGCGCCAGCAGCCCGGCGACAGGACAGGGCGCAGATACGCAGTATTTT
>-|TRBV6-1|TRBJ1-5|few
CASSEQGRNQPQHF
TGTGCCAGCAGTGAACAGGGGCGAAATCAGCCCCAGCATTTT
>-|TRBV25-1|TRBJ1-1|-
CASSVQGATEAFF
TGTGCCAGCAGTGTGCAAGGGGCCACTGAAGCTTTCTTT
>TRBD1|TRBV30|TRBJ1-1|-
CAWSLPRTGVWGTEAFF
TGTGCCTGGAGTCTTCCTCGGACAGGGGTTTGGGGCACTGAAGCTTTCTTT
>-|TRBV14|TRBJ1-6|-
CASSQLTGSSPLHF
TGTGCCAGCAGCCAACTTACAGGATCCTCACCCCTCCACTTT
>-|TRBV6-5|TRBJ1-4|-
CASSYEGNEKLFF
TGTGCCAGCAGTTACGAGGGAAATGAAAAACTGTTTTTT
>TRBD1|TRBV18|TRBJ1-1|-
CASSPLDRGKNTEAFF
TGTGCCAGCTCACCACTCGACAGGGGGAAGAACACTGAAGCTTTCTTT
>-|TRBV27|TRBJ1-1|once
CASSLSSPQAITEAFF
TGTGCCAGCAGTTTATCGAGCCCACAGGCGATCACTGAAGCTTTCTTT
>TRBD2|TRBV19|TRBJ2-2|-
CASTRGANTGELFF
TGTGCCAGTACCCGGGGGGCGAACACCGGGGAGCTGTTTTTT